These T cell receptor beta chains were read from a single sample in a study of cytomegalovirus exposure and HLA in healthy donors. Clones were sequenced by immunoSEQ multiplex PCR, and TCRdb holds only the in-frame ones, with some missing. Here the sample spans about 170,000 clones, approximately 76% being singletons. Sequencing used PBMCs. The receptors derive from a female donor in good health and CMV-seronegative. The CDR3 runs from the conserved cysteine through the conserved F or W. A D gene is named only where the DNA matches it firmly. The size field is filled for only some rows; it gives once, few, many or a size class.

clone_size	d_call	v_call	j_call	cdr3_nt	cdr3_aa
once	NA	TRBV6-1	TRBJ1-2	TGTGCCAGCAGTTCGCCGGGACACCTTAACTATGGCTACACCTTC	CASSSPGHLNYGYTF
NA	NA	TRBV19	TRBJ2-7	TGTGCCAGTAGTATAGGTACAGGGAGTATCTACGAGCAGTACTTC	CASSIGTGSIYEQYF
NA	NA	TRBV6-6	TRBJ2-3	TGTGCCAGCAGTTACGGAGACAGCAGCACAGATACGCAGTATTTT	CASSYGDSSTDTQYF
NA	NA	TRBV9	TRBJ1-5	TGTGCCAGCAGCCCCTCCGCAGGGTCGGGTCAGCCCCAGCATTTT	CASSPSAGSGQPQHF
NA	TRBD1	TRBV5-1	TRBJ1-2	TGCGCCAGCAGCTTGAGCTCCAGGGACAGCTATGGCTACACCTTC	CASSLSSRDSYGYTF
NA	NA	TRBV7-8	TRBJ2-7	TGTGCCAGCAGCTTAAAATGGACAGCGTGGGCCCCCTCCCACGAGCAGTACTTC	CASSLKWTAWAPSHEQYF
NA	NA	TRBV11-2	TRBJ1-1	TGTGCCAGCAGCTTTCGGACAGAACGCACTGAAGCTTTCTTT	CASSFRTERTEAFF
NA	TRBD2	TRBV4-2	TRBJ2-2	TGTGCCAGCAGCCTGGGACTAGCGGGGGGGACCGGGGAGCTGTTTTTT	CASSLGLAGGTGELFF
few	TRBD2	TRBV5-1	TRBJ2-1	TGCGCCAGCAGCTACCTAGCGGGGGTTCTCAATGAGCAGTTCTTC	CASSYLAGVLNEQFF
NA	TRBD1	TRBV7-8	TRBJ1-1	TGTGCCAGCAGCTTGGAGACAGGGGGGAACACTGAAGCTTTCTTT	CASSLETGGNTEAFF
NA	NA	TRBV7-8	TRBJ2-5	TGTGCCAGCAGCTTAGAAAGAGGGGGGACCCAGTACTTC	CASSLERGGTQYF
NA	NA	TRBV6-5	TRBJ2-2	TGTGCCAGCAGTTCCCTCGACAGACGGAGGGGAGGGGAGCTGTTTTTT	CASSSLDRRRGGELFF
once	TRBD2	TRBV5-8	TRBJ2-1	TGTGCCAGCAGCTTGGCCCTTGATAGCGGGGCGGGGAATGAGCAGTTCTTC	CASSLALDSGAGNEQFF
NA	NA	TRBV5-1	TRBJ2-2	TGCGCCAGCAGCCAGGGAATCAACACCGGGGAGCTGTTTTTT	CASSQGINTGELFF
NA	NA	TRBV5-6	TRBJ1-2	TGTGCCAGCAGCTTGCTCCCCGGTGATGGCTACACCTTC	CASSLLPGDGYTF
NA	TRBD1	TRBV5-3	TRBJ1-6	TGTGCCAGAAGCCAGGAGACAGGGTCCACCCTCCACTTT	CARSQETGSTLHF
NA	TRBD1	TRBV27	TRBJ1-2	TGTGCCAGCATCGACTCCGGGACAGGGGGCTCTCGTGGCTACACCTTC	CASIDSGTGGSRGYTF
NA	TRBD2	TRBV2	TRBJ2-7	TGTGCCAGCAGTGTCTCCGGGGGGGCGAACGAGCAGTACTTC	CASSVSGGANEQYF
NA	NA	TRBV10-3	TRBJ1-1	TGTGCCATCAGTGGGGCCGGGAAGGGGGACACTGAAGCTTTCTTT	CAISGAGKGDTEAFF
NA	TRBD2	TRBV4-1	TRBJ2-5	TGCGCCAGCAGCCAGGTCCCTGAGCGGGGGGGGCTGGAGACCCAGTACTTC	CASSQVPERGGLETQYF
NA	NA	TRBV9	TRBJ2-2	TGTGCCAGCAGCGCCCCGAAGCGGCCCAACACCGGGGAGCTGTTTTTT	CASSAPKRPNTGELFF
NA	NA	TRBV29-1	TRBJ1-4	TGCAGCGTCACAGGGAGCGATGAAAAACTGTTTTTT	CSVTGSDEKLFF
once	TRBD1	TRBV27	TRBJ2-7	TGTGCCAGCAGTGACAGGGTAGGTGTCTACGAGCAGTACTTC	CASSDRVGVYEQYF
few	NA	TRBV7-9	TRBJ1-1	TGTGCCAGCAGCTTAAGTCTAGCGGGGGCCGAGCCTGAAGCTTTCTTT	CASSLSLAGAEPEAFF
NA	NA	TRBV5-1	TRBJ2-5	TGCGCCAGCAGCTTGAGTGGCGGAGTTCTCCCCGAGACCCAGTACTTC	CASSLSGGVLPETQYF
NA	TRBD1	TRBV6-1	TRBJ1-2	TGTGCCAGCAGTGATGGACAGGGGGGCTACACCTTC	CASSDGQGGYTF
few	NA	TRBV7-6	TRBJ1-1	TGTGCCAGCAGCTTATTGGAGGCGCGCAGCACTGAAGCTTTCTTT	CASSLLEARSTEAFF
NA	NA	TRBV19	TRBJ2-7	TGTGCCAGTAGTATGGGCTTGAAGGCATTCTACGAGCAGTACTTC	CASSMGLKAFYEQYF
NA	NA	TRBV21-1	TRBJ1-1	TGTGCCAGCAGCACTCCACCGGGACATCGGAACACTGAAGCTTTCTTT	CASSTPPGHRNTEAFF
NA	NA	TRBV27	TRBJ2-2	TGTGCCAGCAGAGGGGCCCACACCGGGGAGCTGTTTTTT	CASRGAHTGELFF
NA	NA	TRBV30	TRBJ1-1	TGTGCCTGGGGGGCAAGGAACACTGAAGCTTTCTTT	CAWGARNTEAFF
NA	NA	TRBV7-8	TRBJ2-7	TGTGCCAGCAGCTTAGCGGGGCACTCCTACGAGCAGTACTTC	CASSLAGHSYEQYF
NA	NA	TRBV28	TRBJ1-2	TGTGCCAGCAGTTTACACGGGTATGGCTACACCTTC	CASSLHGYGYTF
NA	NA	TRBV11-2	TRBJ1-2	TGTGCCAGCAGCTTCGCCGGACTCTATGGCTACACCTTC	CASSFAGLYGYTF
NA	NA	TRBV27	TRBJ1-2	TGTGCCAGCAGTTTCGGGGGGGTAAACGATGGCTACACCTTC	CASSFGGVNDGYTF
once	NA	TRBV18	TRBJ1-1	TGTGCCAGCTCCGCTGGCCCTCCTTACACTGAAGCTTTCTTT	CASSAGPPYTEAFF
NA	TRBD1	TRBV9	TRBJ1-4	TGTGCCAGCAGCGCCCCAGGGGGTCGTGAAAAACTGTTTTTT	CASSAPGGREKLFF